The source of this T cell receptor beta chain is a study of cytomegalovirus exposure and HLA in healthy donors. Study-wide results and limits: Rarity held for most TCR sequences, but there were some public TCRs that occurred in many donors. In vitro checks showed that a few CMV-associated chains really do target CMV antigens.

Donors sampled were nominally healthy, though unrecorded immune exposures were likely. Trimming left V 7 bases short and J 0 bases short, with 8 bases between. CDR1 and CDR2 from the germline V gene are SEHNR and FQNEAQ (reference sequence). This CDR3 has 13 residues. Use of 60 Vbeta and 13 Jbeta primers characterized the PCR. Repertoires were generated with immunoSEQ multiplex PCR, while TCRdb's copy carries only in-frame clones and drops some. In the table there are around 100,000 clones, around three quarters of which are singletons. With respect to this clone: The antigen is not known.

The source is a female donor in good health and CMV-seropositive. The sequenced sample was PBMCs. The chain links TRBV7-9 to TRBJ2-3; no reliable D call. In nucleotides, the CDR3 is TGTGCCAGCACCCTCGGGAGCACAGATACGCAGTATTTT. It specifies CASTLGSTDTQYF.